The clone carrying this TCR beta chain has ten or more counts. This sample was included in a study of Graves' ophthalmopathy and Graves' hyperthyroidism. The TCR beta CDR3 regions underwent amplification from RNA transcripts. HTBI primers were used in a first-round RT-PCR, which preceded a second-round multiplex PCR. In TCRdb, the multiplex PCR reads were re-called with MiXCR into one record per CDR3 protein. The data show under 350,000 distinct CDR3 sequences, with roughly 17% seen just once and 9% to 15% held by the top ten. The sequenced material came from peripheral blood. This TCR was sampled from an adult man with Graves' ophthalmopathy.

The CDR3: CAWNRQGGTEAFF. For the CDR3, the DNA is TGTGCCTGGAACCGACAGGGGGGCACTGAAGCTTTCTTT. The V and J genes are TRBV30 and TRBJ1-1; the match to TRBD1 covers 9 bases. CDR1 is GTSNPN, CDR2 SVGIG, per germline (reference sequence). The length of the CDR3 is 13 residues. The trim removed 4 bases at V and 4 bases at J, leaving 4 bases unmatched.